What follows are 22 T cell receptor beta chains derived from one specimen sequenced in a study of T cells in Graves' hyperthyroidism and ophthalmopathy. From RNA transcripts, TCR beta CDR3 regions were amplified. The study used the HTBI primer set for a first-round RT-PCR of the TCR CDR3. MiXCR, applied by TCRdb to the multiplex PCR reads, yields one record per CDR3 protein. This table has about 400,000 distinct CDR3 sequences, roughly 14% appearing once. Sequenced: blood. These TCRs come from a woman aged 30 to 39 with Graves' ophthalmopathy.

This sequence joins TRBV10-1 and TRBJ2-3, with D possibly matching TRBD2 (5 bases). Trimming cost V 2 bases and J 9 bases, with 15 bases left between them. This CDR3 region has 14 residues. From germline, CDR1 is WNHNN and CDR2 SYGVQD (reference sequence). This CDR3 is CASSEGLVERTQYF. The CDR3 DNA reads as TGCGCCAGCAGTGAGGGTTTGGTTGAGCGGACGCAGTATTTT.

The count of this clonotype is one. This may arise from a read error, as a much more abundant clone is one base away. The chain employs TRBV11-2 and TRBJ2-2; the D gene is possibly TRBD2 (6 bases). The CDR3 spans 11 residues. Germline V gives CDR1 SGHAT, CDR2 FQNNGV. The CDR3 nucleotides read TGTGCCAGCAGCCACGTGGGGGGGCTGTTTTTT. Its protein product is CASSHVGGLFF.

V and J are TRBV7-3 and TRBJ2-7; either TRBD1 or TRBD2 may supply D (5 bases each). V lost 6 bases and J 1 base, leaving 13 bases between the germline ends. CDR1 and CDR2 (germline): SGHTA, FQGTGA. The CDR3 runs to 14 residues. The CDR3 reads CASRPTGTSYEQYF. CDR3 sequence (DNA): TGTGCCAGCAGACCTACCGGGACGTCCTACGAGCAGTACTTC.

This clonotype was picked up many times. V gene TRBV7-3 combines with J gene TRBJ2-1; 7 positions match TRBD2. Germline CDR1 and CDR2: SGHTA and FQGTGA. After removal of 6 bases from V and 5 bases from J, the junction contained 7 bases not matched to a gene. The CDR3 covers 14 residues. CDR3 sequence: CASRPGLGDNEQFF. The CDR3 DNA follows: TGTGCCAGCAGGCCCGGACTAGGTGACAATGAGCAGTTCTTC.

This clonotype was observed at least ten times. The gene calls are TRBV28 and TRBJ2-7; weak D call: TRBD2 (5 bases). From germline, CDR1 is MDHEN and CDR2 SYDVKM. The CDR3 has 15 residues. V gave up 2 bases and J gave up 6 bases, with 17 bases separating them. CDR3 loop: CASSLKRPRLSEQYF. DNA of the CDR3: TGTGCCAGCAGTTTAAAGCGGCCCAGGCTCTCCGAGCAGTACTTC.

The sample holds many counts of this clonotype. The V gene is TRBV6-5, the J gene TRBJ2-5, with a weak D call TRBD1 (5 bases). Germline V gene data show CDR1 as MNHEY and CDR2 as SVGAGI. V was pared by 2 bases and J by 4 bases, with 8 bases between. The CDR3 extends over 13 amino acids. CDR3 sequence (DNA): TGTGCCAGCAGTTACGACAGCAGAGAGACCCAGTACTTC. It specifies CASSYDSRETQYF.

This clonotype was counted at least ten times. The chain combines TRBV20-1 with TRBJ2-1; 7 nucleotides line up with TRBD1. CDR1 DFQATT and CDR2 SNEGSKA come from the germline V gene (reference sequence). J was trimmed by 8 bases and V by 5 bases; bases with no gene match: 12. The CDR3 has 14 residues. In DNA form, the CDR3 reads TGCAGTGCTCTGACAGGGAAGATTTTCGATGAGCAGTTCTTC. Translation: CSALTGKIFDEQFF.

This clonotype appeared many times. V usage is TRBV2 and J usage is TRBJ2-5; no clear D. This CDR3 spans 12 amino acids. V gave up 7 bases and J gave up 4 bases, with 10 bases separating them. CDR1 and CDR2 from the germline V gene are SNHLY and FYNNEI. The CDR3 bases are TGTGCCAGCACTTTGAATAGAGAGACCCAGTACTTC. It codes for CASTLNRETQYF.

This clonotype was recorded at least ten times. V and J are TRBV5-1 and TRBJ1-1, with no clear D. CDR3 size: 12 residues. Germline V gives CDR1 SGHRS, CDR2 YFSETQ. V was pared by 5 bases and J by 1 base, with 6 bases between. DNA of the CDR3: TGCGCCAGCAGGACCCCGAACACTGAAGCTTTCTTT. Translation: CASRTPNTEAFF.

This clonotype showed up many times. V is TRBV3-1 and J is TRBJ1-2; D is ambiguous. CDR1 LGHDT and CDR2 YNNKEL come from the germline V gene (reference sequence). V was shortened by 0 bases and J by 3 bases, with 5 bases between the two germline ends. This CDR3 spans 13 amino acids. CDR3 residues: CASSQERYYGYTF. The CDR3 DNA follows: TGTGCCAGCAGCCAAGAACGGTACTATGGCTACACCTTC.

This clonotype was counted many times. The gene calls are TRBV18 and TRBJ2-5, with D possibly TRBD1 on 7 matching bases. Trimming pared 0 bases from V and 5 bases from J, leaving 13 bases between. The CDR3 runs 15 residues. The germline CDR1 and CDR2 sequences are KGHSH and LQKENI. CDR3 protein: CASSPPQGGLETQYF. The CDR3 DNA follows: TGTGCCAGCTCACCACCGCAGGGGGGTTTGGAGACCCAGTACTTC.

This rearrangement joins TRBV6-1 to TRBJ1-5; 9 bases line up with TRBD1. With V trimmed by 6 bases and J by 1 base, 7 bases remained unmatched. Per the germline V gene, CDR1 is MNHNS and CDR2 is SASEGT. This CDR3 has 16 amino acids. The CDR3 reads CASRDGQGRSNQPQHF. The CDR3 DNA follows: TGTGCCAGCAGGGACGGACAGGGGAGGAGCAATCAGCCCCAGCATTTT.

There are many counts of this clonotype. The V gene is TRBV11-2, the J gene TRBJ2-5; no firm D call. The CDR3 runs 12 residues. Germline CDR1 and CDR2: SGHAT and FQNNGV. V was clipped by 5 bases and J by 5 bases, with 9 bases between them. The CDR3: CASSPRLETQYF. CDR3 nucleotides: TGTGCCAGCAGCCCCCGTCTGGAGACCCAGTACTTC.

This chain joins TRBV6-2 or TRBV6-3 and TRBJ2-5; TRBD1 matches 8 bases. This CDR3 region has 16 residues. Germline V gene lookup returns CDR1 MNHEY and CDR2 SVGEGT. V shed 11 bases, J shed 2 bases, and the junction held 16 bases outside the gene matches. CDR3: CAGNRGIKPSQETQYF. CDR3 sequence (DNA): TGTGCCGGCAACAGGGGGATAAAACCGAGTCAAGAGACCCAGTACTTC.

This clonotype came up many times. The V and J genes are TRBV2 and TRBJ1-5; D possibly corresponds to TRBD1 (6 bases). There are 15 residues in the CDR3. With 6 bases removed from V and 0 bases from J, the gap between germline ends came to 12 bases. CDR1 is SNHLY, CDR2 FYNNEI, per germline. The CDR3 loop reads CASRVRGASNQPQHF. In DNA, the CDR3 is TGTGCCAGCAGGGTCCGGGGGGCTAGCAATCAGCCCCAGCATTTT.

The chain has TRBV30 and TRBJ2-1; tentative D call: TRBD2 (6 bases). CDR1 and CDR2 from the germline V gene are GTSNPN and SVGIG (reference sequence). Between the trimmed V and J ends, which lost 5 bases and 6 bases, there was a span of 11 bases. CDR3 size: 12 residues. In DNA form, the CDR3 reads TGTGCCTGGGGAGGGCTATCCAATGAGCAGTTCTTC. Protein sequence: CAWGGLSNEQFF. The full variable domain, in which reference TRBV30 and TRBJ2-1 provide the parts outside the CDR3, is SQTIHQWPATLVQPVGSPLSLECTVEGTSNPNLYWYRQAAGRGLQLLFYSVGIGQISSEVPQNLSASRPQDRQFILSSKKLLLSDSGFYLCAWGGLSNEQFFGPGTRLTVL.

This clonotype has only a few counts. The chain recombines TRBV6-1 with TRBJ2-5, with unresolved D. V was shortened by 5 bases and J by 5 bases, with 21 bases between the two germline ends. The germline gives CDR1 MNHNS, CDR2 SASEGT. The CDR3 extends over 16 amino acids. CDR3 nucleotides: TGTGCCAGCAGTCGAGGACCGTGGAGACAAGAGGAGACCCAGTACTTC. The encoded protein is CASSRGPWRQEETQYF.

This clonotype was detected many times. The gene calls are TRBV9 and TRBJ2-3; no clear D. Per the germline V gene, CDR1 is SGDLS and CDR2 is YYNGEE. Trimming removed 0 bases from V and 5 bases from J, with 10 bases in between. The CDR3 extends over 14 amino acids. CDR3 DNA sequence: TGTGCCAGCAGCGTAGAATGGCGTCTAGATACGCAGTATTTT. This encodes CASSVEWRLDTQYF.

At least ten counts were recorded for this clonotype. The rearrangement links TRBV20-1 to TRBJ2-7, with D perhaps TRBD1 (6 bases). The germline CDR1 and CDR2 sequences are DFQATT and SNEGSKA (reference sequence). The CDR3 is 13 amino acids. Trimming removed 1 base at V and 2 bases at J, with 9 bases between. Written as DNA, the CDR3 is TGCAGTGCTAGAGTTCAGGGGCCCTACGAGCAGTACTTC. Translated: CSARVQGPYEQYF.

This clonotype was found many times. The chain combines TRBV5-1 with TRBJ2-1, with unresolved D. Germline V gives CDR1 SGHRS, CDR2 YFSETQ. This CDR3 spans 15 amino acids. With 5 bases removed from V and 0 bases from J, the gap between germline ends came to 12 bases. This CDR3 is CASRSTEFSYNEQFF. CDR3 in DNA: TGCGCCAGCAGATCCACAGAATTCTCCTACAATGAGCAGTTCTTC.

The V call is TRBV7-2, the J call TRBJ2-1, with 7 bases matching TRBD2. CDR1 and CDR2 (germline): SGHTA, FQGNSA. The CDR3 spans 15 residues. Germline trimming cut 1 base from V and 9 bases from J; bases unmatched to any gene: 9. Here the CDR3 reads CASSLVGGRGGEQFF. In nucleotides, the CDR3 is TGTGCCAGCAGCTTAGTGGGCGGGAGAGGTGGTGAGCAGTTCTTC.

The table lists this clonotype with a few counts. The chain joins TRBV19 to TRBJ2-3; 11 bases agree with TRBD2. This CDR3 is 17 amino acids long. V dropped 5 bases and J dropped 3; count of bases not matched to a gene: 10. CDR1 LNHDA and CDR2 SQIVND come from the germline V gene (reference sequence). Here the CDR3 reads CASSGGQGLAATDTQYF. DNA of the CDR3: TGTGCCAGTAGTGGAGGACAGGGACTAGCGGCGACAGATACGCAGTATTTT.